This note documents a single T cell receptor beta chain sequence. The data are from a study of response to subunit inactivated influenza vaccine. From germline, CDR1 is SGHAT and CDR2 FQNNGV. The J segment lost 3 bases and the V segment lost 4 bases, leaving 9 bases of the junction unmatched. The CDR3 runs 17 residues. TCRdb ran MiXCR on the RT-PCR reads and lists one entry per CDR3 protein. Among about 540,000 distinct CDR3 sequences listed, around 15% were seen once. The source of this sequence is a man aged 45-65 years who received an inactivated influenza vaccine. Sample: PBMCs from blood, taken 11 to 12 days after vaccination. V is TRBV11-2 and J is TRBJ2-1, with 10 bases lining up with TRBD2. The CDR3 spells CASSSIVAGGRYNEQFF. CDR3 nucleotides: TGTGCCAGCAGCTCAATTGTAGCGGGGGGCCGCTACAATGAGCAGTTCTTC.